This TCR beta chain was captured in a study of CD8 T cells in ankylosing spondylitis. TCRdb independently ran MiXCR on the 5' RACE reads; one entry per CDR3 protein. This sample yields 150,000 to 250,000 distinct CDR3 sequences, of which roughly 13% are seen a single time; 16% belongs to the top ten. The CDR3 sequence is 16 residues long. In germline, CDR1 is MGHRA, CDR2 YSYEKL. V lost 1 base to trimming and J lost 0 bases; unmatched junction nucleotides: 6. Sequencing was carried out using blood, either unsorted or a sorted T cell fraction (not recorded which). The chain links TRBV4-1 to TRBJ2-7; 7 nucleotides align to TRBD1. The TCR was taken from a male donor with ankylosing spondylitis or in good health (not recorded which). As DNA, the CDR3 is TGCGCCAGCAGCCAAGCCGGGACAGTAAGCTCCTACGAGCAGTACTTC. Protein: CASSQAGTVSSYEQYF.